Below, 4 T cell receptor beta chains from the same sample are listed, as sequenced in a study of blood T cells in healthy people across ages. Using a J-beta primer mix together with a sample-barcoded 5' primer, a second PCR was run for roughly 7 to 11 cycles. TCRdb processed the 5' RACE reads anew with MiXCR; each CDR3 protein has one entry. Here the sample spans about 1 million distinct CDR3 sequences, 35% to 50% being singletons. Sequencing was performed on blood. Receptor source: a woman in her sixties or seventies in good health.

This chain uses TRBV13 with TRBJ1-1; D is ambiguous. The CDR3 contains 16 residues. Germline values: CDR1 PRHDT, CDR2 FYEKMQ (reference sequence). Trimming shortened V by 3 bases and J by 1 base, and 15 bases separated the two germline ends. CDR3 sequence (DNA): TGTGCCAGCAGCTTGGGGTGTTCCTTTGGGAACACTGAAGCTTTCTTT. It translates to CASSLGCSFGNTEAFF. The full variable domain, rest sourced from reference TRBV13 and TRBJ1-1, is AAGVIQSPRHLIKEKRETATLKCYPIPRHDTVYWYQQGPGQDPQFLISFYEKMQSDKGSIPDRFSAQQFSDYHSELNMSSLELGDSALYFCASSLGCSFGNTEAFFGQGTRLTVV.

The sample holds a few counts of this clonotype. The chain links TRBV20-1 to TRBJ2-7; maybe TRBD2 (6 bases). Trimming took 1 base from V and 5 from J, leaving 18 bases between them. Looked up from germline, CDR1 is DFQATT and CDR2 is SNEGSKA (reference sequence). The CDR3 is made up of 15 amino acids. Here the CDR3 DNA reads TGCAGTGCTAGAGTGGGGGGACTCATACGACACGAGCAGTACTTC. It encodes CSARVGGLIRHEQYF.

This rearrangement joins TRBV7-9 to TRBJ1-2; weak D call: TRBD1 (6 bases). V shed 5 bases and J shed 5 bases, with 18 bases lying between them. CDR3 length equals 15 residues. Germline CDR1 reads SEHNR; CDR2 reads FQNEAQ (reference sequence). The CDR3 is CASSQPATGPYGYTF. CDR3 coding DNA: TGTGCCAGCAGCCAACCCGCGACAGGTCCTTATGGCTACACCTTC.

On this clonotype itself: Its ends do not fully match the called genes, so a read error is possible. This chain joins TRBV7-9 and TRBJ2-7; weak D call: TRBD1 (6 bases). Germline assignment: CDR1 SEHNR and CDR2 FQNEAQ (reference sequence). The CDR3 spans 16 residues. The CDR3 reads CASSSSLDRSSYAQYF. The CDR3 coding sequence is TGTGCCAGCAGCTCATCCCTCGACAGGTCCTCCTACGCGCAGTACTTC.